This passage covers 20 T cell receptor beta chains from one sample sequenced in a study of blood T cell repertoires in COVID-19. The table came from immunoSEQ multiplex PCR; TCRdb's copy has only in-frame clones and leaves some out. The sample yields tens of thousands of clones, around 81% seen once. The material sequenced was peripheral blood. The receptors stem from a woman older than 75 with COVID-19, enrolled during active disease.

This clone was found once. The V call is TRBV19, the J call TRBJ1-5, with 7 bases that match TRBD1. CDR1 is LNHDA and CDR2 is SQIVND in the germline V gene (reference sequence). The CDR3 is made up of 16 amino acids. The J segment lost 2 bases and the V segment lost 2 bases, leaving 6 bases of the junction unmatched. The CDR3 spells CASSILVGGGNQPQHF. Here the CDR3 DNA reads TGTGCCAGTAGTATACTAGTAGGGGGCGGCAATCAGCCCCAGCATTTT.

The V gene is TRBV2, the J gene TRBJ2-7; D is unresolved. The CDR3 has 12 residues. With 7 bases removed from V and 5 bases from J, the gap between germline ends came to 12 bases. Germline V lookup: CDR1 SNHLY, CDR2 FYNNEI. CDR3 nucleotide sequence: TGTGCCAGCACTCCAGGATGGCACGAGCAGTACTTC. Translation gives CASTPGWHEQYF.

The V and J genes are TRBV9 and TRBJ1-1; TRBD1 matches 8 bases. This CDR3 has 15 amino acids. Germline V gene sequence: CDR1 SGDLS, CDR2 YYNGEE. V lost 3 bases, J lost 4 bases, and 8 bases stayed unmatched. This CDR3 reads CASSGGVTGGTEAFF. The CDR3 DNA reads TGTGCCAGCAGCGGTGGGGTAACAGGGGGCACTGAAGCTTTCTTT.

This rearrangement joins TRBV4-1 to TRBJ1-3, with D hard to call. The CDR3 runs 16 residues. Trimming took off 1 base at V and 2 bases at J, with 12 bases between the two ends. Germline V CDR1 and CDR2: MGHRA, YSYEKL. This CDR3 is CASSQGPGYTGNTIYF. CDR3 nucleotides: TGCGCCAGCAGCCAAGGGCCGGGGTACACTGGAAACACCATATATTTT.

The chain uses TRBV30 and TRBJ2-6; 9 bases align to TRBD1. This CDR3 comprises 16 residues. Germline CDR1 is GTSNPN and CDR2 is SVGIG (reference sequence). The J segment lost 4 bases and the V segment lost 1 base, leaving 5 bases of the junction unmatched. CDR3 protein: CAWSAHRGLGANVLTF. Written as DNA, the CDR3 is TGTGCCTGGAGTGCGCACAGGGGGCTAGGGGCCAACGTCCTGACTTTC.

The chain has TRBV14 and TRBJ2-7; 10 nucleotides align to TRBD1. CDR1 is SGHDN and CDR2 is FVKESK in the germline V gene. Trimming at V came to 4 bases and at J to 4 bases, leaving 13 bases not matched to a gene. CDR3 length: 17 residues. The CDR3 here is CASSLQGQGKGAYEQYF. The CDR3 DNA reads as TGTGCCAGCAGCCTCCAGGGACAGGGGAAGGGAGCTTACGAGCAGTACTTC.

The chain recombines TRBV10-3 with TRBJ1-1; 8 bases line up with TRBD1. This CDR3 comprises 14 residues. The junction had 4 bases not matched to a gene; V was cut back by 6 bases and J by 1 base. Germline V lookup: CDR1 ENHRY, CDR2 SYGVKD. CDR3 nucleotides: TGTGCCATCAGGCCAGGACAGGGGAACACTGAAGCTTTCTTT. As protein: CAIRPGQGNTEAFF.

V gene TRBV15 combines with J gene TRBJ2-6; the match to TRBD2 covers 12 bases. J lost 1 base, V lost 0 bases, and 1 base had no gene match. The CDR3 has 18 residues. Looked up from germline, CDR1 is LNHNV and CDR2 is YYDKDF (reference sequence). CDR3 residues: CATSRELAGGSGANVLTF. Here the CDR3 DNA reads TGTGCCACCAGCAGAGAACTAGCGGGGGGATCTGGGGCCAACGTCCTGACTTTC. Looking up the rest from reference TRBV15 and TRBJ2-6 gives the full variable domain: DAMVIQNPRYQVTQFGKPVTLSCSQTLNHNVMYWYQQKSSQAPKLLFHYYDKDFNNEADTPDNFQSRRPNTSFCFLDIRSPGLGDTAMYLCATSRELAGGSGANVLTFGAGSRLTVL.

The V call is TRBV6-5, the J call TRBJ1-5, with 8 bases fitting TRBD1. The trim removed 5 bases at V and 1 base at J, leaving 4 bases unmatched. The CDR3 sequence is 15 residues long. The V gene's germline CDR1 is MNHEY and CDR2 SVGAGI. In DNA, the CDR3 is TGTGCCAGCAGTAACGACAGGGGAAGCAATCAGCCCCAGCATTTT. Translation: CASSNDRGSNQPQHF.

The CDR3 spells CASSLDQQREGRDEQFF. In nucleotides, the CDR3 is TGTGCCAGCAGCTTAGATCAACAGCGGGAGGGCCGCGATGAGCAGTTCTTC. The V gene is TRBV11-3, the J gene TRBJ2-1; 10 bases match TRBD2. Germline values: CDR1 SGHNT, CDR2 YENEEA. Trimming removed 0 bases from V and 8 bases from J; junction bases left unmatched: 10. The CDR3 has 17 residues. The full variable domain, in which reference TRBV11-3 and TRBJ2-1 provide the parts outside the CDR3, is EAGVVQSPRYKIIEKKQPVAFWCNPISGHNTLYWYLQNLGQGPELLIRYENEEAVDDSQLPKDRFSAERLKGVDSTLKIQPAELGDSAVYLCASSLDQQREGRDEQFFGPGTRLTVL.

This clone appeared a single time. The rearrangement links TRBV7-2 to TRBJ1-4; no reliable D call. Germline V lookup: CDR1 SGHTA, CDR2 FQGNSA. The CDR3 totals 13 residues. The V end lost 1 base, the J end lost 8 bases, and 8 bases lay between the germline ends. The CDR3 spells CASSLVMQEKLFF. CDR3 sequence (DNA): TGTGCCAGCAGCTTAGTGATGCAGGAAAAACTGTTTTTT.

This rearrangement joins TRBV19 to TRBJ2-7; 7 bases map to TRBD2. Germline V gives CDR1 LNHDA, CDR2 SQIVND (reference sequence). This CDR3 is built from 15 residues. V was pared by 3 bases and J by 0 bases, with 5 bases of the junction left unmatched. CDR3 nucleotides: TGTGCCAGTAGTATTGCGGCTAGCGGCTCCTACGAGCAGTACTTC. Residues: CASSIAASGSYEQYF.

J is TRBJ2-1 and V is TRBV6-5, with D possibly matching TRBD2 (7 bases). Trimming removed 4 bases at V and 9 bases at J, with 22 bases between. The CDR3 consists of 16 residues. The germline gives CDR1 MNHEY, CDR2 SVGAGI. CDR3 sequence reads: CASSLTAGLGGGEQFF. The CDR3 nucleotides read TGTGCCAGCAGTTTAACCGCCGGACTAGGAGGGGGTGAGCAGTTCTTC.

The chain has TRBV28 and TRBJ2-1; TRBD2 matches 13 bases. CDR1 and CDR2 (germline): MDHEN, SYDVKM. The CDR3 extends over 16 amino acids. The ends lost 2 bases at V and 3 bases at J; junction bases unmatched: 1. The CDR3 spells CASSLRTSGGYNEQFF. CDR3 DNA: TGTGCCAGCAGTTTACGGACTAGCGGGGGCTACAATGAGCAGTTCTTC.

V is TRBV6-1 and J is TRBJ2-1; D may be TRBD1 (6 bases). CDR3 size: 15 residues. Germline V lookup: CDR1 MNHNS, CDR2 SASEGT. V dropped 1 base and J dropped 4 bases, with 11 bases sitting between them. The CDR3: CASSEGDMKYNEQFF. In DNA, the CDR3 is TGTGCCAGCAGTGAAGGGGACATGAAGTACAATGAGCAGTTCTTC.

This clone has a single count. The rearrangement links TRBV29-1 to TRBJ2-7; 12 positions agree with TRBD2. V lost 7 bases and J lost 6; bases outside the gene matches: 10. Germline assignment: CDR1 SQVTM and CDR2 ANQGSEA. The CDR3 runs 14 residues. CDR3 sequence (DNA): TGCAGCGCCCTATCATCGGGACTAGCGGGCGAGCAGTACTTC. It yields the protein CSALSSGLAGEQYF.

The rearrangement joins TRBV3-1 (or the pseudogene TRBV3-2) to TRBJ1-2; TRBD1 matches at 7 bases. J gave up 4 bases and V 5 bases, and 10 bases lay outside the gene matches. Germline V gene data show CDR1 as LGHDT and CDR2 as YNNKEL (reference sequence). The CDR3 is 15 residues long. The CDR3 bases are TGTGCCAGCAGCTCCGAGGGGGCGCCTCTCTATGGCTACACCTTC. Translated, it gives CASSSEGAPLYGYTF.

The chain has TRBV6-5 and TRBJ2-1, with 10 nucleotides matching TRBD1. The V and J ends lost 4 bases and 8 bases, in that order; junction bases with no gene match: 8. The germline CDR1 and CDR2 sequences are MNHEY and SVGAGI. There are 15 residues in the CDR3. The CDR3 protein is CASSSGTGVIYEQFF. DNA of the CDR3: TGTGCCAGCAGTTCCGGGACAGGGGTTATCTATGAGCAGTTCTTC.

This clone was seen a handful of times. V and J are TRBV9 and TRBJ1-1; 8 positions match TRBD1. Germline V CDR1 and CDR2: SGDLS, YYNGEE. The trim removed 4 bases at V and 1 base at J, leaving 3 bases unmatched. The length of the CDR3 is 14 residues. The chain's CDR3 is CASSLGTGNTEAFF. The DNA of the CDR3 is TGTGCCAGCAGCTTGGGGACAGGGAACACTGAAGCTTTCTTT.

This sequence joins TRBV18 and TRBJ1-4; D not certain. Trimming left V 1 base short and J 3 bases short, with 12 bases between. Looked up from germline, CDR1 is KGHSH and CDR2 is LQKENI. CDR3 length: 16 residues. CDR3 in DNA: TGTGCCAGCTCACCACGGCCCACCGGGGCTAATGAAAAACTGTTTTTT. Translated, it gives CASSPRPTGANEKLFF. The whole variable domain, filled in from reference TRBV18 and TRBJ1-4, reads NAGVMQNPRHLVRRRGQEARLRCSPMKGHSHVYWYRQLPEEGLKFMVYLQKENIIDESGMPKERFSAEFPKEGPSILRIQQVVRGDSAAYFCASSPRPTGANEKLFFGSGTQLSVL.